This T cell receptor (beta chain) was identified during a study of radiation and T cells in renal cell carcinoma. Some clones are missing from TCRdb's copy, which holds only in-frame ones; the method was immunoSEQ multiplex PCR. Of 150,000 or so clones in the sample, less than 90% were seen once. This clone appeared a few times. The time point denotes: baseline pretreatment blood. Treatment here: 15 Gy SBRT to primary tumor, nephrectomy 4 weeks later. This renal cell carcinoma was of the clear cell type. The origin of this receptor is a woman in her 70s with renal cell carcinoma. This material consisted of blood, taken from a patient whose treatment included radiotherapy and nephrectomy.

The CDR3 DNA reads TGTGCCAGCAGCTATTACAGATTAATGAACACTGAAGCTTTCTTT. This gives the protein CASSYYRLMNTEAFF. This rearrangement joins TRBV5-6 to TRBJ1-1; the D is unclear. The CDR3 totals 15 residues. The germline V and J ends were trimmed by 3 bases and 0 bases, with 12 bases remaining between them. In germline, CDR1 is SGHDT, CDR2 YYEEEE.